The T cell receptor (beta chain) under discussion was sequenced for a study of blood T cell repertoires in COVID-19. Study-level information: Sources were T cells, B-cell-depleted T cells, or PBMCs; the material itself was cDNA or gDNA.

The participants were between about 18 and 89 years old and came from under 25 US areas. Participant-reported clinical history was the basis for cohort assignment. The V gene lost 5 bases and the J gene lost 8 bases, with 12 bases spanning the gap. Germline values: CDR1 SGHNT, CDR2 YENEEA. This CDR3 has 12 amino acids. In the authors' workflow: Researchers report that nucleated cell counts were estimated from reference gene primer amplification. Repertoires were generated with immunoSEQ multiplex PCR, while TCRdb's copy carries only in-frame clones and drops some. V and J calls and clone size are copied from that table; D and trimming were computed from the DNA. Found here are some 500,000 clones, roughly 90% of them singletons; the top ten hold less than 2%.

Specimen: PBMCs or T cells enriched from blood (not recorded which). The chain has TRBV11-3 and TRBJ1-1, with no clear D. The TCR was taken from a woman aged 40 to 49 who had recovered from COVID-19. This CDR3 is CASSPSGGEAFF. The CDR3 bases are TGTGCCAGCAGCCCATCAGGAGGGGAAGCTTTCTTT.